This T cell receptor beta chain was captured by sequencing in a study of CD8 T cells in Susac syndrome. Turning to this clonotype: Its antigen is unknown.

Deletions cut 6 bases from V and 2 bases from J, with 8 bases between. The CDR3 covers 14 residues. Looked up from germline, CDR1 is MNHNY and CDR2 is SVGAGI (reference sequence). TEMRA cells were enriched by FACS, and CD4+ and CD8+ T cells were negatively isolated. Study-wide points: An acknowledgment was made by the study that its TCR sequencing and HLA analysis involved relatively few individuals.

With random hexamers, 0.5 to 1 ug RNA was reverse transcribed. TCR beta CDR3 was amplified by immunoSEQ covering 54 Vbeta and 13 Jbeta. TCRdb independently ran MiXCR on the immunoSEQ multiplex PCR reads; one entry per CDR3 protein. The sample records hundreds of thousands of distinct CDR3 sequences, about 96% being singletons. The sequence was collected from a human donor with multiple sclerosis. The specimen sequenced was CD4+ T cells from PBMCs. The chain has TRBV6-6 and TRBJ2-6; D unclear. The CDR3 nucleotides read TGTGCCAGCAGGACCGACCCTGGGGCCAACGTCCTGACTTTC. Translated: CASRTDPGANVLTF.